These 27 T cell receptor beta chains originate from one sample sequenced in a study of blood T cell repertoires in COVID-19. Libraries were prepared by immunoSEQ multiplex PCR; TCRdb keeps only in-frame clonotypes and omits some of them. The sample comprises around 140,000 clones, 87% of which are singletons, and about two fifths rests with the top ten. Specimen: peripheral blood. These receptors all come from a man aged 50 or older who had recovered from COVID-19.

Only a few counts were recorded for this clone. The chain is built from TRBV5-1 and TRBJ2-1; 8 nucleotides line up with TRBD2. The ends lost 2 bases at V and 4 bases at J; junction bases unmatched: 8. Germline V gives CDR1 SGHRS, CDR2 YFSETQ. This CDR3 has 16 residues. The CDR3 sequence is CASSFVVSGGYNEQFF. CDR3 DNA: TGCGCCAGCAGCTTCGTTGTCAGCGGGGGTTACAATGAGCAGTTCTTC.

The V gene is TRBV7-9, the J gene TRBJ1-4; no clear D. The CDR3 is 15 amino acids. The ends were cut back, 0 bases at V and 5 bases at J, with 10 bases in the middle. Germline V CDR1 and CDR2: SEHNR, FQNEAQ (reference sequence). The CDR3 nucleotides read TGTGCCAGCAGCTTAGCGGTTCAGTTAAATGAAAAACTGTTTTTT. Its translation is CASSLAVQLNEKLFF.

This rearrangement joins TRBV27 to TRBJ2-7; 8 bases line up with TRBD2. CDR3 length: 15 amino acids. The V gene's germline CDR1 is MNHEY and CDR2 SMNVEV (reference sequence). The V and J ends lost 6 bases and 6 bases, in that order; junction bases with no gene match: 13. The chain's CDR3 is CASSPRRGALIEQYF. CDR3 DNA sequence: TGTGCCAGCAGCCCGCGGCGGGGGGCTTTAATCGAGCAGTACTTC.

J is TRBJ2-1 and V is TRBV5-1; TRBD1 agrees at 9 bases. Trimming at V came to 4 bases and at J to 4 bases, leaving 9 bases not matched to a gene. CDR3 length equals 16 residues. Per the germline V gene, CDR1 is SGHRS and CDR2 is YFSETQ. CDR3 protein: CASSPYDRGTYNEQFF. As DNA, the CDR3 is TGCGCCAGCAGCCCGTACGACAGGGGGACGTACAATGAGCAGTTCTTC.

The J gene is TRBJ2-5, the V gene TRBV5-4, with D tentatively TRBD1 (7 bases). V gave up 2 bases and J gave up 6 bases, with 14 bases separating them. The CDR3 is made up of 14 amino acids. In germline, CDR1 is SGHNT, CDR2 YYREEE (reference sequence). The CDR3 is CASSLGQGGKTQYF. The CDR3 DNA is TGTGCCAGCAGCTTAGGCCAGGGGGGCAAGACCCAGTACTTC.

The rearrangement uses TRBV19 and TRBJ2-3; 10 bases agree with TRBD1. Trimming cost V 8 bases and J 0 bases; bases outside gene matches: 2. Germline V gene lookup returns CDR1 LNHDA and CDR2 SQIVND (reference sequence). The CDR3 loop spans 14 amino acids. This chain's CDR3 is CASEDRGSTDTQYF. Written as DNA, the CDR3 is TGTGCCAGTGAGGACAGGGGGAGCACAGATACGCAGTATTTT.

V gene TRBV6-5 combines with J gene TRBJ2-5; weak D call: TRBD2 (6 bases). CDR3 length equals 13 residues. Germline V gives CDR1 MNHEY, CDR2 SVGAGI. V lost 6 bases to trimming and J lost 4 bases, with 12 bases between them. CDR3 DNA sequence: TGTGCCAGCAGACGACTAGTCTCAGAGACCCAGTACTTC. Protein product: CASRRLVSETQYF.

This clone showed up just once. CDR3 coding DNA: TGTGCCAGCAGCTTAGCGCGGGGGTTCGGGGAGCAGTACTTC. It is translated as CASSLARGFGEQYF. The chain links TRBV7-8 to TRBJ2-7; 7 bases are a match to TRBD2. CDR3 length: 14 amino acids. The junction had 6 bases not matched to a gene; V was cut back by 0 bases and J by 7 bases. Germline V gene data show CDR1 as SGHVS and CDR2 as FQNEAQ.

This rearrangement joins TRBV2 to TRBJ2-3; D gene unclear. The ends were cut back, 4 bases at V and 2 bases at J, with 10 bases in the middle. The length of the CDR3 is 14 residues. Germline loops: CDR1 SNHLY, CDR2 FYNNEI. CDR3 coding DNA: TGTGCCAGCAGTGTGTACCAGTTCACAGATACGCAGTATTTT. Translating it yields CASSVYQFTDTQYF.

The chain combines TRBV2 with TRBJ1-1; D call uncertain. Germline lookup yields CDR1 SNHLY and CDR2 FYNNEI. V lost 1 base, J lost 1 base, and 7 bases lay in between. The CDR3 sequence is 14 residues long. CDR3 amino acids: CASSEVFRNTEAFF. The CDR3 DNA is TGTGCCAGCAGTGAAGTTTTCAGGAACACTGAAGCTTTCTTT.

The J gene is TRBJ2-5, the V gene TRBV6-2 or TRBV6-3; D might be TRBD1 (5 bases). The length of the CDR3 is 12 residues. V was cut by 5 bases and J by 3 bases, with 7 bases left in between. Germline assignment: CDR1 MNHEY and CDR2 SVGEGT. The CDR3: CASSETEETQYF. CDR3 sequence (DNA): TGTGCCAGCAGTGAGACAGAAGAGACCCAGTACTTC.

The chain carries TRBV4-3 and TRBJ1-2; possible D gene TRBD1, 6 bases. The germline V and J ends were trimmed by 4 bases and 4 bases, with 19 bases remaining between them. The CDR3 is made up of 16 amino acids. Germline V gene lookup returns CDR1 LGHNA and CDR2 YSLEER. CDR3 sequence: CASSPNEGVRAYGYTF. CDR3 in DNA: TGCGCCAGCAGCCCGAACGAGGGGGTTAGGGCCTATGGCTACACCTTC.

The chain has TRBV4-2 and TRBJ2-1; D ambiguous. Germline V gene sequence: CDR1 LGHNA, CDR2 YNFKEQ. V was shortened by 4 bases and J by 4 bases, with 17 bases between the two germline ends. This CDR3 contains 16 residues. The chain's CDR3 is CASSREGTQLYNEQFF. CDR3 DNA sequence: TGTGCCAGCAGCCGCGAAGGTACTCAACTATACAATGAGCAGTTCTTC.

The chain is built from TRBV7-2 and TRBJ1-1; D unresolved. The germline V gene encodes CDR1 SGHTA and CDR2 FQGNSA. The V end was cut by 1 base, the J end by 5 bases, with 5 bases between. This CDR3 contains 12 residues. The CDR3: CASSLVTTEAFF. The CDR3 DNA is TGTGCCAGCAGCTTAGTAACTACTGAAGCTTTCTTT.

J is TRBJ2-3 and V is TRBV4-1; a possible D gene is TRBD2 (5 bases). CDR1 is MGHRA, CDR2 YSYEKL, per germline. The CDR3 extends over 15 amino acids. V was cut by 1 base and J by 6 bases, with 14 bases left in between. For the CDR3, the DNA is TGCGCCAGCAGCCAAGGACATGCTTCGGGGGATACGCAGTATTTT. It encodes CASSQGHASGDTQYF.

The DNA for the CDR3 is TGTGCCAGCAGCTTGTTTCAACCACTACACGAACCGGGACAGGGGGTCGACACTGAAGCTTTCTTT. It encodes CASSLFQPLHEPGQGVDTEAFF. The genes are TRBV6-6 and TRBJ1-1, with TRBD1 identical over 11 bases. CDR3 length: 22 residues. Losses at the gene ends were 6 bases for V and 3 bases for J; bases not matched to a gene: 27. Germline V gene data show CDR1 as MNHNY and CDR2 as SVGAGI (reference sequence).

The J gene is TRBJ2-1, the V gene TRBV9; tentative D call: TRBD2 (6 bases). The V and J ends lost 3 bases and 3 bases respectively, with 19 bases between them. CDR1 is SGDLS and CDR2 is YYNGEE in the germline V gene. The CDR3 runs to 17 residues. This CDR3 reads CASSAKGRDWDYNEQFF. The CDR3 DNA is TGTGCCAGCAGCGCTAAGGGCCGGGACTGGGACTACAATGAGCAGTTCTTC.

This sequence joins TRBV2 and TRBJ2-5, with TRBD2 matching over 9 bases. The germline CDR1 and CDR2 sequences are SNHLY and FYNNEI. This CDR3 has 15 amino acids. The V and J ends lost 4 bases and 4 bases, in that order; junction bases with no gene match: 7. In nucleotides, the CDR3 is TGTGCCAGCAGTGTCCCTAGCGGGGATATAGAGACCCAGTACTTC. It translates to CASSVPSGDIETQYF.

Here the CDR3 DNA reads TGTGCCAGCAGCTTAGGCGGAGGTCTTAGCAATCAGCCCCAGCATTTT. Translating gives CASSLGGGLSNQPQHF. This rearrangement joins TRBV7-8 to TRBJ1-5; D is unclear. V shed 1 base and J shed 0 bases, with 10 bases lying between them. From germline, CDR1 is SGHVS and CDR2 FQNEAQ. The CDR3 consists of 16 residues.

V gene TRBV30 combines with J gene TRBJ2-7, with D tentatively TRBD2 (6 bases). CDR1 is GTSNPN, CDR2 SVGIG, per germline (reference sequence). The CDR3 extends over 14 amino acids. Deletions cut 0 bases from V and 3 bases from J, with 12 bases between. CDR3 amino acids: CAWSVLSGGYEQYF. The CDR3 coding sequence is TGTGCCTGGAGTGTACTCTCCGGGGGCTACGAGCAGTACTTC.

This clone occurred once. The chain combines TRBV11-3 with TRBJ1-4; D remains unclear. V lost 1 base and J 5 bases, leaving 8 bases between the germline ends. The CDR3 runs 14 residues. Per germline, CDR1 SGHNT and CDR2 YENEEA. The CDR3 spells CASSLGRGNEKLFF. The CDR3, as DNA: TGTGCCAGCAGCTTAGGGCGCGGGAATGAAAAACTGTTTTTT.

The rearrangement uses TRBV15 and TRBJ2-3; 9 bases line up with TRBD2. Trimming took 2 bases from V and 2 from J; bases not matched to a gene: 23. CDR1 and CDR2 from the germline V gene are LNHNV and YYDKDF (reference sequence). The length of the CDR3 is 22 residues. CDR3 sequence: CATSRPTIRGSGGVRDTDTQYF. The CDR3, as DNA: TGTGCCACCAGCAGACCGACGATAAGGGGTAGCGGGGGCGTTAGAGACACAGATACGCAGTATTTT.

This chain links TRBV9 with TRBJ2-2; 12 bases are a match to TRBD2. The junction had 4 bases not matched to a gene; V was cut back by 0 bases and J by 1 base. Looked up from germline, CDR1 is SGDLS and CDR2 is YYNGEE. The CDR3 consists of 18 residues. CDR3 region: CASSVGLAGGQNTGELFF. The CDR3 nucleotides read TGTGCCAGCAGCGTAGGGCTAGCGGGGGGGCAGAACACCGGGGAGCTGTTTTTT.

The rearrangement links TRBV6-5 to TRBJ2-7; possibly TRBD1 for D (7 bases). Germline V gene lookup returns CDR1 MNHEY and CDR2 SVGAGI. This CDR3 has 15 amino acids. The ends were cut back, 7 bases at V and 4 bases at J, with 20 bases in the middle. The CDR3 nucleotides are TGTGCCAGCACTCTAGGAGGGGGCGCGGGTTACGAGCAGTACTTC. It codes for CASTLGGGAGYEQYF.

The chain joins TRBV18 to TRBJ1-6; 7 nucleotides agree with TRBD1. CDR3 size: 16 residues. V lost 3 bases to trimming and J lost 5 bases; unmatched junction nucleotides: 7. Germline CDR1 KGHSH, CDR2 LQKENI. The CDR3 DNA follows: TGTGCCAGCTCACCCCGACAGGGTCGGAATAATTCACCCCTCCACTTT. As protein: CASSPRQGRNNSPLHF.

The CDR3 region has the DNA TGTGCCAGCAGCTTAGAGGGACAGGGCCAAAAGGACACTGAAGCTTTCTTT. Encoded protein: CASSLEGQGQKDTEAFF. The rearrangement links TRBV7-9 to TRBJ1-1; 9 bases match TRBD1. Germline CDR1 and CDR2: SEHNR and FQNEAQ (reference sequence). With 1 base clipped from V and 3 bases from J, the junction kept 9 bases outside the gene matches. CDR3 length: 17 amino acids.

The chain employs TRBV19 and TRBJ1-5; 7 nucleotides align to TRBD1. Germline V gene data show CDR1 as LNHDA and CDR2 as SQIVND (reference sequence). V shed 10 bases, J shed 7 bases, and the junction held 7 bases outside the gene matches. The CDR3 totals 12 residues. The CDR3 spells CATSGTEQPQHF. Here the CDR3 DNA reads TGTGCCACTTCGGGGACAGAACAGCCCCAGCATTTT.